The 25 T cell receptor beta chains presented below share a single source sample, sequenced in a study of shared clonotypes between healthy human individuals. Some clones are missing from TCRdb's copy, which holds only in-frame ones; the method was immunoSEQ multiplex PCR. Counted here are about 960,000 clones, less than 85% occurring once; the ten biggest clones make up approximately 1.5%. Input material: memory CD4+ T cells sorted from blood. Sample subset: CD45RA-negative fraction. These receptors came from a young man in good health.

The CDR3 DNA is TGTGCCTGGGCCGGACTCACAACTAATGAAAAACTGTTTTTT. Amino acid sequence: CAWAGLTTNEKLFF. The chain has TRBV30 and TRBJ1-4; no clear D. CDR3 length: 14 amino acids. Trimming took off 5 bases at V and 0 bases at J, with 10 bases between the two ends. Germline lookup yields CDR1 GTSNPN and CDR2 SVGIG (reference sequence).

Remarks on this clone: Distinct nucleotide sequences in the sample also encode this CDR3. V is TRBV5-1 and J is TRBJ2-5; D ambiguous. CDR1 and CDR2 from the germline V gene are SGHRS and YFSETQ. The V end lost 2 bases, the J end lost 0 bases, and 5 bases lay between the germline ends. The CDR3 has 13 amino acids. The CDR3 nucleotides read TGCGCCAGCAGCTTCGGAGACCAAGAGACCCAGTACTTC. Protein: CASSFGDQETQYF. The full variable domain, rest sourced from reference TRBV5-1 and TRBJ2-5, is KAGVTQTPRYLIKTRGQQVTLSCSPISGHRSVSWYQQTPGQGLQFLFEYFSETQRNKGNFPGRFSGRQFSNSRSEMNVSTLELGDSALYLCASSFGDQETQYFGPGTRLLVL.

J is TRBJ1-4 and V is TRBV7-9, with D unclear. The CDR3 is made up of 11 amino acids. V gave up 2 bases and J gave up 8 bases, with 3 bases separating them. The germline V gene has CDR1 SEHNR and CDR2 FQNEAQ (reference sequence). In nucleotides, the CDR3 is TGTGCCAGCAGCTTACGGGAAAAACTGTTTTTT. It yields the protein CASSLREKLFF.

The genes are TRBV9 and TRBJ2-1, with TRBD2 as a possible D gene (6 bases). Germline V gene data show CDR1 as SGDLS and CDR2 as YYNGEE. The CDR3 covers 16 residues. V was shortened by 3 bases and J by 0 bases, with 13 bases between the two germline ends. In DNA, the CDR3 is TGTGCCAGCAGCGCCTACGGGGAGGTCTCCTACAATGAGCAGTTCTTC. Its protein product is CASSAYGEVSYNEQFF.

The gene calls are TRBV7-2 and TRBJ2-5, with 10 bases lining up with TRBD2. V trimming: 4 bases; J trimming: 5 bases; junction bases outside the gene matches: 7. The germline CDR1 and CDR2 sequences are SGHTA and FQGNSA. This CDR3 has 15 residues. This CDR3 reads CASSSPQAGGETQYF. For the CDR3, the DNA is TGTGCCAGCAGCTCCCCCCAAGCGGGGGGGGAGACCCAGTACTTC.

Only a few counts were recorded for this clone. J is TRBJ1-5 and V is TRBV6-5; 11 nucleotides align to TRBD1. After removal of 6 bases from V and 7 bases from J, the junction contained 5 bases not matched to a gene. The length of the CDR3 is 14 residues. The V gene's germline CDR1 is MNHEY and CDR2 SVGAGI. CDR3 coding DNA: TGTGCCAGCAGCCTTGGGACAGGGGGGCAGCCCCAGCATTTT. This sequence encodes CASSLGTGGQPQHF.

This chain joins TRBV6-5 and TRBJ1-2; 7 bases map to TRBD1. V lost 6 bases and J lost 8; bases outside the gene matches: 6. Germline V gene data show CDR1 as MNHEY and CDR2 as SVGAGI. The CDR3 totals 12 residues. The DNA for the CDR3 is TGTGCCAGCAGAAAGGGGGCGGGAGGCTACACCTTC. This codes for CASRKGAGGYTF.

In nucleotides, the CDR3 is TGTGCCAGCAGCCGGGACTTGGGCGAGCAGTACTTC. Amino acids: CASSRDLGEQYF. The chain joins TRBV5-8 to TRBJ2-7, with D possibly TRBD2 on 6 matching bases. Germline loops: CDR1 SGHTS, CDR2 YDEGEE. Trimming cost V 4 bases and J 6 bases, with 11 bases left between them. The CDR3 covers 12 residues.

J is TRBJ1-2 and V is TRBV10-3; D might be TRBD1 (5 bases). CDR3 length: 14 residues. From germline, CDR1 is ENHRY and CDR2 SYGVKD. V lost 6 bases, J lost 0 bases, and 11 bases lay in between. The CDR3 DNA is TGTGCCATCAGGGGGCACACAACTAACTATGGCTACACCTTC. Its translation: CAIRGHTTNYGYTF.

The chain joins TRBV7-2 to TRBJ2-6; the match to TRBD2 covers 9 bases. V was clipped by 6 bases and J by 0 bases; unmatched bases: 3. Germline CDR1 and CDR2: SGHTA and FQGNSA. CDR3 length equals 16 residues. In nucleotides, the CDR3 is TGTGCCAGCAGTTTTAGCGGGAGCTCTGGGGCCAACGTCCTGACTTTC. It specifies CASSFSGSSGANVLTF.

The J gene is TRBJ2-4, the V gene TRBV11-2; D is unclear. In germline, CDR1 is SGHAT, CDR2 FQNNGV. The V gene lost 5 bases and the J gene lost 9 bases, with 17 bases spanning the gap. The CDR3 consists of 14 residues. Here the CDR3 reads CASSPISAVAIQYF. The CDR3 DNA is TGTGCCAGCAGCCCAATCTCCGCGGTCGCCATTCAGTACTTC.

This clone was recorded only once. The chain is built from TRBV28 and TRBJ1-2; TRBD1 matches 8 bases. With V trimmed by 6 bases and J by 4 bases, 7 bases remained unmatched. CDR3 size: 14 residues. Germline V CDR1 and CDR2: MDHEN, SYDVKM. The CDR3 protein is CASRRGTGGYGYTF. As DNA, the CDR3 is TGTGCCAGCAGGCGCGGGACAGGAGGCTATGGCTACACCTTC.

The count of this clone is one. Other nucleotide sequences in the sample specify the same CDR3. The gene calls are TRBV5-4 and TRBJ2-2, with TRBD1 matching over 7 bases. V trimming: 0 bases; J trimming: 4 bases; junction bases outside the gene matches: 0. The germline CDR1 and CDR2 sequences are SGHNT and YYREEE (reference sequence). This CDR3 spans 14 amino acids. The CDR3 reads CASSLAGGTGELFF. The CDR3 bases are TGTGCCAGCAGCTTGGCAGGGGGCACCGGGGAGCTGTTTTTT.

In DNA, the CDR3 is TGTGCCAGCAGCTTATATGGGGTACAAGAGACCCAGTACTTC. Protein: CASSLYGVQETQYF. V usage is TRBV5-4 and J usage is TRBJ2-5; D not certain. The germline V and J ends were trimmed by 2 bases and 2 bases, with 10 bases remaining between them. Germline loops: CDR1 SGHNT, CDR2 YYREEE (reference sequence). CDR3 length: 14 residues.

As regards this clone: A far larger clone is only one base removed, so a read error is likely. The CDR3 nucleotides read TGTGCCAGCAGCCCGCGGACTAGCGGGAGCGAGCAGTACTTC. Protein sequence: CASSPRTSGSEQYF. The chain combines TRBV9 with TRBJ2-7; 13 bases are a match to TRBD2. Germline CDR1 and CDR2: SGDLS and YYNGEE. J lost 6 bases, V lost 4 bases, and 4 bases had no gene match. The CDR3 consists of 14 residues.

This chain links TRBV18 with TRBJ2-2; TRBD1 is a possible D gene (6 bases). This CDR3 spans 15 amino acids. Germline CDR1 KGHSH, CDR2 LQKENI. V lost 3 bases and J 7 bases, leaving 15 bases between the germline ends. The CDR3 reads CASSPNRAVDGELFF. Written as DNA, the CDR3 is TGTGCCAGCTCACCGAACAGGGCAGTGGACGGGGAGCTGTTTTTT.

V usage is TRBV6-1 and J usage is TRBJ2-7; D is perhaps TRBD1 (6 bases). Germline CDR1 and CDR2: MNHNS and SASEGT. The CDR3 loop spans 13 amino acids. Trimming stripped 4 bases from V and 4 bases from J, with 11 bases between. The CDR3 protein is CASSARTGYEQYF. As DNA, the CDR3 is TGTGCCAGCAGTGCCCGAACAGGGTACGAGCAGTACTTC.

The chain couples TRBV7-2 to TRBJ2-3; possible D gene TRBD2, 7 bases. CDR3 size: 15 residues. Looked up from germline, CDR1 is SGHTA and CDR2 is FQGNSA. Between the trimmed V and J ends, which lost 5 bases and 2 bases, there was a span of 14 bases. CDR3 sequence: CASSLGGANTDTQYF. CDR3 nucleotide sequence: TGTGCCAGCAGCCTAGGGGGGGCTAACACAGATACGCAGTATTTT. The whole variable domain, remainder taken from reference TRBV7-2 and TRBJ2-3, is GAGVSQSPSNKVTEKGKDVELRCDPISGHTALYWYRQSLGQGLEFLIYFQGNSAPDKSGLPSDRFSAERTGGSVSTLTIQRTQQEDSAVYLCASSLGGANTDTQYFGPGTRLTVL.

The CDR3 coding sequence is TGCGCCAGCAGTGTCGGGGACACCTACAATGAGCAGTTCTTC. As protein: CASSVGDTYNEQFF. The chain uses TRBV10-2 and TRBJ2-1, with a tentative D call TRBD1 (6 bases). CDR3 size: 14 residues. Germline V CDR1 and CDR2: WSHSY, SAAADI. Trimming removed 4 bases at V and 2 bases at J, with 9 bases between.

The rearrangement links TRBV18 to TRBJ2-1; D might be TRBD2 (5 bases). CDR1 is KGHSH, CDR2 LQKENI, per germline. V lost 0 bases to trimming and J lost 7 bases, with 13 bases between them. The CDR3 extends over 15 amino acids. DNA of the CDR3: TGTGCCAGCTCACCACCGTACCCCGGCGGGAATGAGCAGTTCTTC. Amino acid sequence: CASSPPYPGGNEQFF.

This clone was found once. The chain is built from TRBV6-1 and TRBJ1-4, with TRBD1 as a possible D gene (5 bases). CDR1 is MNHNS, CDR2 SASEGT, per germline. The V gene lost 8 bases and the J gene lost 8 bases, with 21 bases spanning the gap. CDR3 length equals 15 residues. The CDR3 loop is CASSRQGAYSEKLFF. The CDR3 nucleotides read TGTGCCAGCTCCCGCCAGGGCGCGTATAGCGAAAAACTGTTTTTT.

The rearrangement links TRBV12-5 to TRBJ2-7, with 10 bases identical to TRBD2. Trimming removed 10 bases from V and 7 bases from J; junction bases left unmatched: 10. Germline V gene sequence: CDR1 LGHNT, CDR2 FRNRAP. This CDR3 spans 13 amino acids. The CDR3 loop reads CATTPGLAREQYF. The CDR3, as DNA: TGTGCTACCACCCCGGGACTAGCGAGAGAGCAGTACTTC.

The CDR3 DNA is TGTGCCAGTACCGTAGAAAAGAGCAATCAGCCCCAGCATTTT. Encoded protein: CASTVEKSNQPQHF. The rearrangement joins TRBV19 to TRBJ1-5; D is undetermined. V lost 7 bases and J lost 1, with 11 bases in between. Germline CDR1 is LNHDA and CDR2 is SQIVND (reference sequence). The CDR3 is made up of 14 amino acids.

J is TRBJ1-5 and V is TRBV30; 7 bases fit TRBD1. From germline, CDR1 is GTSNPN and CDR2 SVGIG (reference sequence). The CDR3 consists of 16 residues. The J segment lost 6 bases and the V segment lost 2 bases, leaving 13 bases of the junction unmatched. CDR3 sequence (DNA): TGTGCCTGGAGTCCTTTTTCAGGGGGGATACGTCAGCCCCAGCATTTT. Translation gives CAWSPFSGGIRQPQHF.

This rearrangement joins TRBV18 to TRBJ2-5; D is tentatively TRBD1 or TRBD2 (7 bases each). The J call may be incorrect, as the DNA end agrees better with TRBJ2-7. Germline assignment: CDR1 KGHSH and CDR2 LQKENI. This CDR3 has 14 residues. The CDR3 DNA reads TGTGCCAGCTCCCCGCGGGCAGGGGGGGACGAGCAGTACTTC. Amino acid sequence: CASSPRAGGDEQYF.